This T cell receptor beta chain came from a study of Ad26.COV2.S vaccination and SARS-CoV-2 variants. Findings and caveats of the study: Spike-specific TCR breadth ran higher among vaccine recipients than placebo recipients. Total T cell responses, in the TCR breadth and depth analyses, may have been underestimated.

Germline assignment: CDR1 DFQATT and CDR2 SNEGSKA (reference sequence). The CDR3 has 11 amino acids. V dropped 6 bases and J dropped 8 bases, with 11 bases sitting between them. Generated by immunoSEQ multiplex PCR, the TCRdb table keeps only in-frame clones and is missing some. In the table there are some 240,000 clones, around nine tenths of which are singletons. This clone came up once. The antigen is not known. Indicated treatment: around 19 received Ad26.COV2.S at low or high dose, single or two shots; 5 received placebo; per-sample allocation not given. Sampling was done on day 63 after the first vaccine or placebo injection.

The source of this sequence is a person aged 18 to 65 who received the Ad26.COV2.S COVID-19 vaccine or a placebo. The starting material was peripheral blood, obtained in a trial of Ad26.COV2.S vaccine versus placebo. The V call is TRBV20-1, the J call TRBJ2-1; TRBD2 is a possible D gene (6 bases). The CDR3 DNA sequence: TGCAGTGCGTCGGGAGTTTATGAGCAGTTCTTC. Translation gives CSASGVYEQFF.